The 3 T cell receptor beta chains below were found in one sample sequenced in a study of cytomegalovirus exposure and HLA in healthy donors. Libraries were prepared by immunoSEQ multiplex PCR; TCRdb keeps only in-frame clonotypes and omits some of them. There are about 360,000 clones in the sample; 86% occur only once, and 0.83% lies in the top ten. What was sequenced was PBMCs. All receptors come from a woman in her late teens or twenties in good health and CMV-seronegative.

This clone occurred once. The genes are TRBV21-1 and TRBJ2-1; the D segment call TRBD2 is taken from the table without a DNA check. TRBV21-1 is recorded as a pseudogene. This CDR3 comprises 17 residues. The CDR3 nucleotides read TGTGCCAGCAGAGGGGAGCGGGAGGGAAAAACCTACAATGAGCAGTTCTTC. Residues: CASRGEREGKTYNEQFF.

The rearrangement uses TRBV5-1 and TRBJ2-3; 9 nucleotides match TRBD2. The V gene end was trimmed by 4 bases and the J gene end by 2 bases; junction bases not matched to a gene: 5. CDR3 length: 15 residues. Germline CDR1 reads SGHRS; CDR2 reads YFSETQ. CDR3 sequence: CASSEASGVTDTQYF. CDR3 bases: TGCGCCAGCAGCGAAGCTAGCGGGGTCACAGATACGCAGTATTTT.

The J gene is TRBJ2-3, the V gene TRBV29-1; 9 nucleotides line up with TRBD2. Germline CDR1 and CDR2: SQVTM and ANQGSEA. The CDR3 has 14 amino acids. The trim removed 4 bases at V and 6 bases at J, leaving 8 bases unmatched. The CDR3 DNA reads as TGCAGCGTTGGTAAGCGGGAGGTATCGGATACGCAGTATTTT. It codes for CSVGKREVSDTQYF.